The source of this TCR beta chain is a study of cytomegalovirus exposure and HLA in healthy donors. Germline V gives CDR1 SSHAT, CDR2 FNYEAQ (reference sequence). The CDR3 totals 14 residues. A remark on this clone: At one of its ends the junction is not consistent with the germline gene, which may arise from a read error.

In the PCR, 60 Vbeta and 13 Jbeta primers were used. Sequencing was performed with immunoSEQ multiplex PCR; in TCRdb, only in-frame clones are kept and a portion is missing. The listing contains 150,000 to 200,000 clones. The sequence derives from a woman between 18 and 30 years old in good health and CMV-seropositive. The source material was PBMCs. The J gene is TRBJ2-7, the V gene TRBV7-7; weak D call: TRBD1 (6 bases). CDR3 amino acids: CASSLTGQQGKQYF. CDR3 nucleotides: TGTGCTAGCAGCTTAACAGGGCAGCAGGGAAAGCAGTACTTC.